This TCR beta chain was identified in a study of T cell responses to AZD1222 COVID-19 vaccine. Notes on the study in general: Clonal diversity was possibly underestimated, and white British individuals and females predominated among donors. Reportedly, close to half of spike-specific TCRs are directed against unmutated variant regions. Researchers report vaccine-associated CD4 TCRs spanning spike, with dominance at 160-218 and 743-854.

Profiled with immunoSEQ multiplex PCR; TCRdb holds only in-frame clones, not every one. The sample holds 100,000 or so clones; 88% are singletons and the top ten take less than 9.5%. In regard to this clone: What it binds is not known.

The clonotype originates from an adult in good health. Sequenced here: peripheral blood, sampled on day 0 of AZD1222 vaccination.

CDR3 amino acids: CASSRTSGRRGETQYF. CDR3 DNA: TGTGCCAGTAGTAGGACTAGCGGGAGGAGGGGTGAGACCCAGTACTTC. The chain links TRBV19 to TRBJ2-5; 14 bases match TRBD2. The CDR3 totals 16 residues. The germline V gene encodes CDR1 LNHDA and CDR2 SQIVND (reference sequence). Trimming at V came to 4 bases and at J to 5 bases, leaving 6 bases not matched to a gene.